This TCR beta chain was recorded in a study of neurological immune-mediated disorders. The CDR3 spans 13 residues. Germline values: CDR1 SEHNR, CDR2 FQNEAQ (reference sequence). V dropped 4 bases and J dropped 0 bases, with 6 bases sitting between them. TCRdb independently ran MiXCR on the 5' RACE reads; one entry per CDR3 protein. This table has about 19,000 distinct CDR3 sequences, about 2.6% appearing once. The chain employs TRBV7-9 and TRBJ2-5; D not resolved. What was sequenced was PBMCs. This sequence was found in a woman aged 18-35 years with multiple sclerosis. The CDR3 sequence: CASSSTDQETQYF. CDR3 DNA: TGTGCCAGCAGCTCCACGGACCAAGAGACCCAGTACTTC. Looking up the rest from reference TRBV7-9 and TRBJ2-5 gives the full variable domain: DTGVSQNPRHKITKRGQNVTFRCDPISEHNRLYWYRQTLGQGPEFLTYFQNEAQLEKSRLLSDRFSAERPKGSFSTLEIQRTEQGDSAMYLCASSSTDQETQYFGPGTRLLVL.